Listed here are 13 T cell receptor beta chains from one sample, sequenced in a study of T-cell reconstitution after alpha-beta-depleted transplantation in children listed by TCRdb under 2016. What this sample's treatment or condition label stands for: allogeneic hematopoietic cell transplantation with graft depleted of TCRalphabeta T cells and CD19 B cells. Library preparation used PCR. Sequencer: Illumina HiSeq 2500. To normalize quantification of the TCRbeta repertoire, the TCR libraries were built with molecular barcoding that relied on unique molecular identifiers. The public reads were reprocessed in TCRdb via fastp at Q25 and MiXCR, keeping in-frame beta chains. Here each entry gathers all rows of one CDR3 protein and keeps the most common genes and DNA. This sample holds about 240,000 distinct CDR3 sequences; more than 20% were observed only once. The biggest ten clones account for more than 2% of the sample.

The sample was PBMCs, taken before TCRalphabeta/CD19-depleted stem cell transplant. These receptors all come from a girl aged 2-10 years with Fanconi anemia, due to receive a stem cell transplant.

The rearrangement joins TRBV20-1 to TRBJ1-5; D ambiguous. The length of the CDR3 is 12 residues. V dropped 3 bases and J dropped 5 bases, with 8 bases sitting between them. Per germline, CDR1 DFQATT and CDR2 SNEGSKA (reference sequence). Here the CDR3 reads CSARRADQPQHF. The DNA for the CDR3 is TGCAGTGCTAGGCGGGCGGATCAGCCCCAGCATTTT.

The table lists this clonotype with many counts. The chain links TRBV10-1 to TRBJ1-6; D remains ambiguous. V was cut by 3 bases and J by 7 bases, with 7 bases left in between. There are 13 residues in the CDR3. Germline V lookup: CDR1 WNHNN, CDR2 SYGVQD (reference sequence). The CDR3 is CASSDRSNSPLHF. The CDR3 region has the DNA TGCGCCAGCAGTGACCGGAGCAATTCACCCCTCCACTTT.

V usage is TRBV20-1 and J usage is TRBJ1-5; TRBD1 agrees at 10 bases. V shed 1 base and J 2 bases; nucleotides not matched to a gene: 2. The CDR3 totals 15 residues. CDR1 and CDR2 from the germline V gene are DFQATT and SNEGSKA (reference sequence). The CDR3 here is CSARADRGGNQPQHF. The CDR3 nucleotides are TGCAGTGCTAGAGCGGACAGGGGGGGCAATCAGCCCCAGCATTTT.

CDR3 amino acids: CASSSGTASNLIYNEQFF. The CDR3 DNA reads as TGTGCCAGCAGTTCCGGGACAGCTTCTAATCTGATCTACAATGAGCAGTTCTTC. This chain connects TRBV6-5 to TRBJ2-1; TRBD1 agrees at 7 bases. Germline loops: CDR1 MNHEY, CDR2 SVGAGI. The junction had 15 bases not matched to a gene; V was cut back by 4 bases and J by 3 bases. This CDR3 region has 18 residues.

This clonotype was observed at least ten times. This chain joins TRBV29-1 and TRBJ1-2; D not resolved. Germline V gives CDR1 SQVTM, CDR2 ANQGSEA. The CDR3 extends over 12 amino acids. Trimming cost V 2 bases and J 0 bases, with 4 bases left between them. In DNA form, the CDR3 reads TGCAGCGTTGAATTAGCTAACTATGGCTACACCTTC. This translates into CSVELANYGYTF.

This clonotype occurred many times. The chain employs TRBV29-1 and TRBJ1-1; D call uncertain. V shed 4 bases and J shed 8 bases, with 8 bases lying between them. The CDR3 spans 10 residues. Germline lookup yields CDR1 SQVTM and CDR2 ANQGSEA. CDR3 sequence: CSVVFGEAFF. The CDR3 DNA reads TGCAGCGTTGTTTTCGGGGAAGCTTTCTTT.

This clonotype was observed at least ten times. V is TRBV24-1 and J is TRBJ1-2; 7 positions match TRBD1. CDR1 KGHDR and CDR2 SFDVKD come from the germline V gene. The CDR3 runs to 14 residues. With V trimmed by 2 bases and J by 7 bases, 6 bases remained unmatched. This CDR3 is CATSDWRQGAGYTF. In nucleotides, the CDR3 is TGTGCCACCAGTGATTGGAGACAGGGAGCTGGCTACACCTTC.

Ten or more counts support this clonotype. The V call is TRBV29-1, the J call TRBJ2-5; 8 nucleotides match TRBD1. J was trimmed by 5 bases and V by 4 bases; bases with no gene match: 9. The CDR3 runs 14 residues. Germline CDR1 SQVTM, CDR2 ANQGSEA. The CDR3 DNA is TGCAGCGTTGCCCCAGGGGGCTCTACGGAGACCCAGTACTTC. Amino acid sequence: CSVAPGGSTETQYF. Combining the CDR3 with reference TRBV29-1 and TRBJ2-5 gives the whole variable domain SAVISQKPSRDICQRGTSLTIQCQVDSQVTMMFWYRQQPGQSLTLIATANQGSEATYESGFVIDKFPISRPNLTFSTLTVSNMSPEDSSIYLCSVAPGGSTETQYFGPGTRLLVL.

In nucleotides, the CDR3 is TGCGCCAGCAGTCATCCCGGCCGGCCCTCTCCCGTCCAAGAGACCCAGTACTTC. Its translation is CASSHPGRPSPVQETQYF. The chain recombines TRBV23-1 with TRBJ2-5; D not certain. TRBV23-1 is an ORF for which the function is uncertain. The CDR3 extends over 18 amino acids. V lost 3 bases and J lost 1, with 21 bases in between.

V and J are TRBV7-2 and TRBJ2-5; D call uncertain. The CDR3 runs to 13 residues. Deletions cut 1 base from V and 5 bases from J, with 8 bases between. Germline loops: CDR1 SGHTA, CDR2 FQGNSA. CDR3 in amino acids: CASSLDSRETQYF. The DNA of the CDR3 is TGTGCCAGCAGCTTAGATAGTCGGGAGACCCAGTACTTC. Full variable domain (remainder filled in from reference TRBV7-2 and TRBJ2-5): GAGVSQSPSNKVTEKGKDVELRCDPISGHTALYWYRQSLGQGLEFLIYFQGNSAPDKSGLPSDRFSAERTGGSVSTLTIQRTQQEDSAVYLCASSLDSRETQYFGPGTRLLVL.

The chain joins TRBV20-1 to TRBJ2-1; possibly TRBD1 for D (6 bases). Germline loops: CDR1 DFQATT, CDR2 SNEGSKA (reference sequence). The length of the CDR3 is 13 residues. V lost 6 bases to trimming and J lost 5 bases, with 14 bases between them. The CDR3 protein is CSAAQGTHNEQFF. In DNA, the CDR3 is TGCAGTGCCGCCCAGGGGACCCACAATGAGCAGTTCTTC.

This CDR3 reads CSAERGAPYNEQFF. The CDR3 DNA reads as TGCAGTGCTGAACGAGGGGCCCCCTACAATGAGCAGTTCTTC. The chain carries TRBV20-1 and TRBJ2-1; D may be TRBD1 or TRBD2 (5 bases each). The length of the CDR3 is 14 residues. Trimming shortened V by 5 bases and J by 2 bases, and 13 bases separated the two germline ends. Germline CDR1 is DFQATT and CDR2 is SNEGSKA (reference sequence).

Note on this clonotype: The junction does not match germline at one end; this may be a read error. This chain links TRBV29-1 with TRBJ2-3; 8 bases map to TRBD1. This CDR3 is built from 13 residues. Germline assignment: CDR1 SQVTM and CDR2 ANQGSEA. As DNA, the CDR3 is TGCAGCGTCAGGGGGCCTGGAACAGGTACGCAGTATTTT. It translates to CSVRGPGTGTQYF.